This T cell receptor beta chain was found in a study of control samples from healthy donors and cancer patients. The table came from immunoSEQ multiplex PCR; TCRdb's copy has only in-frame clones and leaves some out. The sample lists 130,000 or so clones, about 88% occurring once. The V gene lost 1 base and the J gene lost 9 bases, with 15 bases spanning the gap. CDR1 and CDR2 from the germline V gene are SGHDN and FVKESK. The CDR3 consists of 14 residues. The chain uses TRBV14 and TRBJ1-1; D gene unclear. The sample was blood. The origin of this receptor is a man aged 45 to 65 in good health. CDR3 nucleotides: TGTGCCAGCAGCCAAGTTTCGCAGGCTAAAAAAGCTTTCTTT. This sequence encodes CASSQVSQAKKAFF.